Shown below are 29 T cell receptor beta chains from a single sample sequenced in a study of blood T cell repertoires in COVID-19 (dated by TCRdb to 2018 to 2021). Library preparation employed the immunoSEQ multiplex PCR assay. In its TCRdb copy, this immuneACCESS table keeps in-frame sequences only and misses some clones. Where compared with another copy, unresolved V genes explain less than half of these, and the others have no known cause. The sample records fewer than 80,000 clones, about 80% of which are singletons. The ten largest clones take up about 14% of the sample. The sequenced sample consisted of peripheral blood. Receptors were obtained from a man aged 50 to 60 with COVID-19, enrolled during active disease.

This clone has only a few counts. The chain couples TRBV24-1 to TRBJ2-3, with TRBD1 as a possible D gene (5 bases). The CDR3 extends over 13 amino acids. V dropped 10 bases and J dropped 3 bases, with 13 bases sitting between them. Germline CDR1 and CDR2: KGHDR and SFDVKD. CDR3 in amino acids: CATEGAETDTQYF. The CDR3 DNA is TGTGCCACAGAAGGGGCCGAAACAGATACGCAGTATTTT.

The chain couples TRBV20-1 to TRBJ2-3, with D possibly being TRBD2 (5 bases). The CDR3 contains 11 residues. Germline loops: CDR1 DFQATT, CDR2 SNEGSKA (reference sequence). The germline V and J ends were trimmed by 7 bases and 7 bases, with 12 bases remaining between them. In DNA, the CDR3 is TGCAGTGGGGGAGCCCGACATACGCAGTATTTT. Its protein is CSGGARHTQYF.

The count of this clone is one. The chain has TRBV11-3 and TRBJ2-5, with D uncertain. There are 13 residues in the CDR3. CDR1 and CDR2 from the germline V gene are SGHNT and YENEEA. V was shortened by 4 bases and J by 1 base, with 7 bases between the two germline ends. Here the CDR3 reads CASSSVAQETQYF. The CDR3 nucleotides are TGTGCCAGCAGCTCGGTAGCCCAAGAGACCCAGTACTTC.

The rearrangement joins TRBV6-5 to TRBJ2-3; 7 nucleotides align to TRBD2. The junction had 6 bases not matched to a gene; V was cut back by 4 bases and J by 2 bases. CDR3 length: 15 amino acids. From germline, CDR1 is MNHEY and CDR2 SVGAGI. The CDR3 region is CASSSPAGITDTQYF. CDR3 sequence (DNA): TGTGCCAGCAGTTCCCCAGCGGGGATCACAGATACGCAGTATTTT.

The chain combines TRBV6-1 with TRBJ1-1, with D perhaps matching TRBD1 (5 bases). Germline V gives CDR1 MNHNS, CDR2 SASEGT. V dropped 1 base and J dropped 9 bases, with 12 bases sitting between them. The CDR3 is 13 amino acids. This CDR3 is CASSEVRGRKAFF. In nucleotides, the CDR3 is TGTGCCAGCAGTGAAGTAAGGGGTCGGAAAGCTTTCTTT.

This clone showed up just once. V gene TRBV3-1 (or the pseudogene TRBV3-2) combines with J gene TRBJ1-4; D remains unclear. Germline-derived CDR1 and CDR2 are LGHDT and YNNKEL (reference sequence). Trimming shortened V by 2 bases and J by 4 bases, and 8 bases separated the two germline ends. This CDR3 comprises 14 residues. CDR3 in amino acids: CASSQIQSNEKLFF. In DNA form, the CDR3 reads TGTGCCAGCAGCCAAATACAGAGTAATGAAAAACTGTTTTTT.

This chain links TRBV20-1 with TRBJ2-1; the D gene is possibly TRBD2 (6 bases). The ends were cut back, 3 bases at V and 0 bases at J, with 21 bases in the middle. The germline gives CDR1 DFQATT, CDR2 SNEGSKA (reference sequence). This CDR3 is 18 amino acids long. Here the CDR3 reads CSASPLLGRGSSYNEQFF. The DNA for the CDR3 is TGCAGTGCTAGTCCCCTACTTGGACGGGGGAGCTCCTACAATGAGCAGTTCTTC.

The chain joins TRBV3-1 (or the pseudogene TRBV3-2) to TRBJ2-7; D is perhaps TRBD2 (6 bases). From germline, CDR1 is LGHDT and CDR2 YNNKEL (reference sequence). The CDR3 totals 12 residues. V was shortened by 3 bases and J by 9 bases, with 12 bases between the two germline ends. The CDR3 DNA reads TGTGCCAGCAGCCACGGGAGCGGATGGCAGTACTTC. It translates to CASSHGSGWQYF.

This clone has just a few counts. The genes are TRBV2 and TRBJ1-5; 11 bases match TRBD1. Losses at the gene ends were 5 bases for V and 7 bases for J; bases not matched to a gene: 4. Germline CDR1 SNHLY, CDR2 FYNNEI. The CDR3 has 14 residues. The CDR3: CASSRDRGLQPQHF. The DNA of the CDR3 is TGTGCCAGCAGTAGGGACAGGGGGTTACAGCCCCAGCATTTT.

The chain joins TRBV6-5 to TRBJ2-7; the match to TRBD1 covers 7 bases. After removal of 5 bases from V and 4 bases from J, the junction contained 5 bases not matched to a gene. Germline V gene sequence: CDR1 MNHEY, CDR2 SVGAGI. The CDR3 runs to 13 residues. The CDR3 DNA reads as TGTGCCAGCAGTAACGCAGGGGGATACGAGCAGTACTTC. Its translation is CASSNAGGYEQYF.

The V call is TRBV5-8, the J call TRBJ1-1; 7 bases map to TRBD1. V shed 0 bases, J shed 4 bases, and the junction held 3 bases outside the gene matches. This CDR3 has 14 amino acids. The germline CDR1 and CDR2 sequences are SGHTS and YDEGEE. The CDR3 loop is CASSLEGQSTEAFF. DNA of the CDR3: TGTGCCAGCAGCTTGGAGGGACAGAGCACTGAAGCTTTCTTT.

The rearrangement joins TRBV19 to TRBJ1-6; D is possibly TRBD1 (6 bases). V lost 6 bases to trimming and J lost 7 bases, with 16 bases between them. This CDR3 comprises 15 residues. Germline V gives CDR1 LNHDA, CDR2 SQIVND (reference sequence). CDR3 DNA: TGTGCCAGTAGCACCACCACAGGGTACAATTCACCCCTCCACTTT. It codes for CASSTTTGYNSPLHF.

V is TRBV5-1 and J is TRBJ1-3; D call uncertain. V dropped 4 bases and J dropped 3 bases, with 20 bases sitting between them. The CDR3 totals 17 residues. CDR1 SGHRS and CDR2 YFSETQ come from the germline V gene. As DNA, the CDR3 is TGCGCCAGCAGCCCCCAAGCCCCAGGCGGGGATGGAAACACCATATATTTT. Its protein product is CASSPQAPGGDGNTIYF.

This sequence joins TRBV19 and TRBJ2-2; D unresolved. V lost 6 bases to trimming and J lost 0 bases, with 5 bases between them. The CDR3 runs 13 residues. CDR1 LNHDA and CDR2 SQIVND come from the germline V gene (reference sequence). DNA for the CDR3: TGTGCCAGTAGAGAGGCGAACACCGGGGAGCTGTTTTTT. Protein sequence: CASREANTGELFF.

The CDR3 protein is CASSRMTGGTEAFF. The DNA for the CDR3 is TGTGCCAGCAGCCGCATGACAGGGGGCACTGAAGCTTTCTTT. The chain is built from TRBV3-1 (or the pseudogene TRBV3-2) and TRBJ1-1, with 9 bases lining up with TRBD1. The CDR3 sequence is 14 residues long. Per germline, CDR1 LGHDT and CDR2 YNNKEL (reference sequence). J lost 4 bases, V lost 4 bases, and 4 bases had no gene match.

V gene TRBV25-1 combines with J gene TRBJ2-7; TRBD1 matches 7 bases. The V gene end was trimmed by 6 bases and the J gene end by 0 bases; junction bases not matched to a gene: 8. CDR1 is MGHDK and CDR2 is SYGVNS in the germline V gene. This CDR3 has 15 residues. The CDR3 here is CASRATGQISYEQYF. For the CDR3, the DNA is TGTGCCAGCAGAGCCACGGGACAGATCTCCTACGAGCAGTACTTC.

The genes are TRBV7-2 and TRBJ1-5; 7 bases are shared with TRBD1. The J segment lost 9 bases and the V segment lost 2 bases, leaving 7 bases of the junction unmatched. This CDR3 has 14 residues. CDR1 SGHTA and CDR2 FQGNSA come from the germline V gene. The CDR3 nucleotides read TGTGCCAGCAGCTTATGGACAGGCGGTCGGCCCCAGCATTTT. As protein: CASSLWTGGRPQHF. The entire variable domain, with the rest obtained from reference TRBV7-2 and TRBJ1-5, is as follows: GAGVSQSPSNKVTEKGKDVELRCDPISGHTALYWYRQSLGQGLEFLIYFQGNSAPDKSGLPSDRFSAERTGGSVSTLTIQRTQQEDSAVYLCASSLWTGGRPQHFGDGTRLSIL.

The chain couples TRBV12-3 or TRBV12-4 to TRBJ2-5; D is unresolved. The V end lost 4 bases, the J end lost 1 base, and 7 bases lay between the germline ends. The CDR3 consists of 13 residues. This CDR3 reads CASSYDIQETQYF. The CDR3 nucleotides are TGTGCCAGCAGTTATGACATCCAAGAGACCCAGTACTTC.

The chain recombines TRBV5-1 with TRBJ2-1; TRBD1 matches at 9 bases. V dropped 3 bases and J dropped 5; count of bases not matched to a gene: 6. CDR3 length: 15 residues. Germline V gene sequence: CDR1 SGHRS, CDR2 YFSETQ. The CDR3 DNA reads TGCGCCAGCAGCTATCCGGGACAGGGCGACAATGAGCAGTTCTTC. Residues: CASSYPGQGDNEQFF.

The chain couples TRBV5-1 to TRBJ2-1; 10 bases match TRBD2. V lost 5 bases, J lost 0 bases, and 8 bases stayed unmatched. The CDR3 consists of 17 residues. CDR1 and CDR2 (germline): SGHRS, YFSETQ. CDR3 amino acids: CASRLLAGSSSYNEQFF. The DNA for the CDR3 is TGCGCCAGCAGATTACTAGCGGGGTCAAGCTCCTACAATGAGCAGTTCTTC.

This rearrangement joins TRBV5-5 to TRBJ1-3; no definite D call. The CDR3 contains 17 residues. V was pared by 0 bases and J by 0 bases, with 13 bases between. Germline lookup yields CDR1 SGHKS and CDR2 YYEKEE (reference sequence). The CDR3 spells CASSLAETFISGNTIYF. CDR3 DNA sequence: TGTGCCAGCAGCTTGGCCGAAACATTTATCTCTGGAAACACCATATATTTT.

The chain couples TRBV6-6 to TRBJ2-2, with TRBD1 matching 7 bases. In germline, CDR1 is MNHNY, CDR2 SVGAGI (reference sequence). The CDR3 runs 15 residues. The V and J ends lost 5 bases and 1 base, in that order; junction bases with no gene match: 4. DNA for the CDR3: TGTGCCAGCAGTGACGGACAGGAGAACACCGGGGAGCTGTTTTTT. This sequence encodes CASSDGQENTGELFF.

J is TRBJ1-2 and V is TRBV30; 9 positions match TRBD1. The germline gives CDR1 GTSNPN, CDR2 SVGIG (reference sequence). The V and J ends lost 2 bases and 8 bases, in that order; junction bases with no gene match: 12. There are 15 residues in the CDR3. The CDR3 here is CAWSPGTGWAGGYTF. Here the CDR3 DNA reads TGTGCCTGGAGTCCTGGGACAGGGTGGGCGGGAGGCTACACCTTC.

The J gene is TRBJ1-1, the V gene TRBV7-9, with D possibly matching TRBD1 (5 bases). V lost 4 bases, J lost 1 base, and 7 bases lay in between. Germline CDR1 SEHNR, CDR2 FQNEAQ (reference sequence). The CDR3 is 13 residues long. CDR3 sequence reads: CASSSQENTEAFF. DNA of the CDR3: TGTGCCAGCAGCTCACAGGAGAACACTGAAGCTTTCTTT.

Only one count was recorded for this clone. The genes are TRBV11-1 and TRBJ2-5; the D is unclear. The CDR3 covers 14 residues. Germline V gene sequence: CDR1 SGHAT, CDR2 FQDESV (reference sequence). V gave up 5 bases and J gave up 1 base, with 11 bases separating them. CDR3 amino acids: CASSAHGGQETQYF. CDR3 bases: TGTGCCAGCAGCGCACATGGCGGCCAAGAGACCCAGTACTTC.

The J gene is TRBJ2-5, the V gene TRBV11-1; possibly TRBD2 for D (6 bases). The CDR3 extends over 14 amino acids. With 6 bases removed from V and 1 base from J, the gap between germline ends came to 12 bases. Germline CDR1 and CDR2: SGHAT and FQDESV (reference sequence). CDR3 region: CASREGRVQETQYF. CDR3 DNA: TGTGCCAGCAGGGAGGGACGGGTCCAAGAGACCCAGTACTTC.

This clone was picked up one time. The rearrangement links TRBV27 to TRBJ1-5; possibly TRBD1 for D (6 bases). The germline CDR1 and CDR2 sequences are MNHEY and SMNVEV (reference sequence). The V end was cut by 5 bases, the J end by 4 bases, with 18 bases between. The CDR3 consists of 16 residues. For the CDR3, the DNA is TGTGCCAGCAGTCTGGCGGGGGCAGGAGGAAATCAGCCCCAGCATTTT. Translation gives CASSLAGAGGNQPQHF.

J is TRBJ2-3 and V is TRBV14; 10 positions match TRBD1. In germline, CDR1 is SGHDN, CDR2 FVKESK. The CDR3 sequence is 17 residues long. The ends lost 1 base at V and 6 bases at J; junction bases unmatched: 10. CDR3 sequence (DNA): TGTGCCAGCAGCCAAGGTGCGGGACAGGGGCCGAGGGATACGCAGTATTTT. It specifies CASSQGAGQGPRDTQYF.

The chain links TRBV5-6 to TRBJ2-7; 7 nucleotides align to TRBD1. The CDR3 runs to 14 residues. The germline gives CDR1 SGHDT, CDR2 YYEEEE. Unmatched junction bases numbered 7, after V lost 3 bases and J lost 4 bases. The CDR3 DNA reads TGTGCCAGCAGCTGGGGGACAGAGAATTACGAGCAGTACTTC. Its translation: CASSWGTENYEQYF.